This paragraph reports one T cell receptor beta chain. The sample is drawn from a study of cytotoxic CD8 clonotypes in ibrutinib-treated CLL. The method was immunoSEQ multiplex PCR; TCRdb's version includes in-frame clones alone and lacks a portion of them. The sample consists of tens of thousands of clones, approximately 74% of them appearing once. The clonotype originates from a human donor with chronic lymphocytic leukemia. The specimen comprised PBMCs, sampled before ibrutinib treatment.

The CDR3, as DNA: TGTGCCAGCAGCCGCACCAGGGACACCTACGAGCAGTACTTC. It specifies CASSRTRDTYEQYF. This chain joins TRBV6-5 and TRBJ2-7; perhaps TRBD1 as D (6 bases). The V end was cut by 6 bases, the J end by 2 bases, with 14 bases between. CDR3 length equals 14 residues. Germline CDR1 reads MNHEY; CDR2 reads SVGAGI.